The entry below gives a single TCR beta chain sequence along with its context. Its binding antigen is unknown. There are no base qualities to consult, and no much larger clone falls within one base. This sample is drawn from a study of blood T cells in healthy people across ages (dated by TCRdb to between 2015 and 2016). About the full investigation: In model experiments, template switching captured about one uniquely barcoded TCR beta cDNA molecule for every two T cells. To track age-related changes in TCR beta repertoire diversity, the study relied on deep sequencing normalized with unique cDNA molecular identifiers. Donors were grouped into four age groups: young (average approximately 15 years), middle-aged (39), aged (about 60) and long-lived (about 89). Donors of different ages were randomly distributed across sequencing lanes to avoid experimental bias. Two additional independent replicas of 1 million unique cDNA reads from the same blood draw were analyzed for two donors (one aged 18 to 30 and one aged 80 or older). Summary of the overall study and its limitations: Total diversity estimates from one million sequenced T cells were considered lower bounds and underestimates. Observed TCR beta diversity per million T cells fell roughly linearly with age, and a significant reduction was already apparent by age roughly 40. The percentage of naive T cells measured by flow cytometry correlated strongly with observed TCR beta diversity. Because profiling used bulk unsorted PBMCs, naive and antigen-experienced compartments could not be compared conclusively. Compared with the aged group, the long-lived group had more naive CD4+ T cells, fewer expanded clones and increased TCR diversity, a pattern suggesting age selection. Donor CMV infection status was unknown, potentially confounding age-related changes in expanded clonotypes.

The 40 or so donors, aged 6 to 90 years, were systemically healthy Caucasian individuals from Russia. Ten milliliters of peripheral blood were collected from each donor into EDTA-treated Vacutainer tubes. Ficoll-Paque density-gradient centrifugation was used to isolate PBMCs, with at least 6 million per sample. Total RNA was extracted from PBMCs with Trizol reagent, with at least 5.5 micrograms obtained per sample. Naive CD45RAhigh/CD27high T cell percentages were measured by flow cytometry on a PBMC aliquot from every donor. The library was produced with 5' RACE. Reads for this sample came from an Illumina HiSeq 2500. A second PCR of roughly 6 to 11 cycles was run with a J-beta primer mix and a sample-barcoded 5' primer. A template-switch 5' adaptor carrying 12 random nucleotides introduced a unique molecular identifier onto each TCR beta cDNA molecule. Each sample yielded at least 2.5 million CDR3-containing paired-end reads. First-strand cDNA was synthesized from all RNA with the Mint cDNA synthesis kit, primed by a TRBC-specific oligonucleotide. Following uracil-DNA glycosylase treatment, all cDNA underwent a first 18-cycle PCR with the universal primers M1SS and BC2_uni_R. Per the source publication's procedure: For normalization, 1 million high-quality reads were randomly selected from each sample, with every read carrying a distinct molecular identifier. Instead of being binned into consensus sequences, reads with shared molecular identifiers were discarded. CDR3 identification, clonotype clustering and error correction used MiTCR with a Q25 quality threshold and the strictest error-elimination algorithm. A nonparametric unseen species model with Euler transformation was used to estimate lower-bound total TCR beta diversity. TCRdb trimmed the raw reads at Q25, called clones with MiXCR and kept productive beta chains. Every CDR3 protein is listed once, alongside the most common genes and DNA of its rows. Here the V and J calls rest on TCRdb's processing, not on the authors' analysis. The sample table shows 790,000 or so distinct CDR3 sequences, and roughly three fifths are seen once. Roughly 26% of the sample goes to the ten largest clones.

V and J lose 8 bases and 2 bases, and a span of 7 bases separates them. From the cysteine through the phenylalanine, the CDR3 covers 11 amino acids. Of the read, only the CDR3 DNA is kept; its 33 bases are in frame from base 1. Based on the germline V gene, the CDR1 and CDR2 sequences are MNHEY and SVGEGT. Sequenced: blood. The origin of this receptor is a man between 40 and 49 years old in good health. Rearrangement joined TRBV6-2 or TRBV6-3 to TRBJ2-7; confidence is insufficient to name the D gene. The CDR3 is CASDNAYEQYF. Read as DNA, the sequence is TGTGCCAGCGATAACGCCTACGAGCAGTACTTC.